These 16 T cell receptor beta chains share one sample of origin, sequenced in a study of CD8+ T cells in alopecia areata. Extracted RNA was reverse transcribed into cDNA, the sequencing template. Some clones are missing from TCRdb's copy, which holds only in-frame ones; the method was immunoSEQ multiplex PCR. This table has about 180,000 clones, almost 65% appearing once. Sequenced material: CD4+ T cells sorted from blood, taken at week 0. The source is a human donor with alopecia areata.

This clone appeared a few times. This chain joins TRBV30 and TRBJ2-1; no reliable D call. This CDR3 has 15 residues. V was pared by 0 bases and J by 0 bases, with 9 bases between. The germline CDR1 and CDR2 sequences are GTSNPN and SVGIG (reference sequence). CDR3 nucleotides: TGTGCCTGGAGTGTAGGGCAGAGCTCCTACAATGAGCAGTTCTTC. Its translation: CAWSVGQSSYNEQFF.

J is TRBJ2-6 and V is TRBV2; 7 nucleotides agree with TRBD1. V trimming: 11 bases; J trimming: 2 bases; junction bases outside the gene matches: 6. Germline V lookup: CDR1 SNHLY, CDR2 FYNNEI. The length of the CDR3 is 14 residues. CDR3 residues: CAGTGVAGANVLTF. The CDR3 DNA reads as TGTGCCGGAACAGGGGTAGCTGGGGCCAACGTCCTGACTTTC. Filled out from reference TRBV2 and TRBJ2-6, the complete variable domain reads EPEVTQTPSHQVTQMGQEVILRCVPISNHLYFYWYRQILGQKVEFLVSFYNNEISEKSEIFDDQFSVERPDGSNFTLKIRSTKLEDSAMYFCAGTGVAGANVLTFGAGSRLTVL.

This rearrangement joins TRBV2 to TRBJ2-2; D is ambiguous. The V gene's germline CDR1 is SNHLY and CDR2 FYNNEI. V dropped 7 bases and J dropped 5 bases, with 8 bases sitting between them. CDR3 length equals 12 residues. CDR3 loop: CASIGSTGELFF. The CDR3 nucleotides are TGTGCCAGCATAGGGTCTACCGGGGAGCTGTTTTTT.

V and J are TRBV29-1 and TRBJ2-3; D is ambiguous. Germline lookup yields CDR1 SQVTM and CDR2 ANQGSEA. Trimming took 6 bases from V and 4 from J, leaving 8 bases between them. This CDR3 spans 11 amino acids. The CDR3 nucleotides read TGCAGCGTGTATAGGGCAGATACGCAGTATTTT. Amino acids: CSVYRADTQYF.

The chain joins TRBV25-1 to TRBJ1-2; unclear D gene. The germline V gene encodes CDR1 MGHDK and CDR2 SYGVNS. Trimming removed 4 bases from V and 7 bases from J, with 19 bases in between. The CDR3 loop spans 15 amino acids. The CDR3 loop reads CASSAAQPTVGGYTF. For the CDR3, the DNA is TGTGCCAGCAGTGCCGCACAGCCTACTGTAGGTGGCTACACCTTC.

This chain connects TRBV29-1 to TRBJ1-2; D is undetermined. The ends were cut back, 0 bases at V and 10 bases at J, with 0 bases in the middle. This CDR3 has 8 amino acids. From germline, CDR1 is SQVTM and CDR2 ANQGSEA. The CDR3 is CSVEDYTF. The CDR3 coding sequence is TGCAGCGTTGAAGACTACACCTTC.

V gene TRBV7-2 combines with J gene TRBJ2-7, with D hard to call. CDR3 length equals 14 residues. Germline CDR1 SGHTA, CDR2 FQGNSA. The V end was cut by 1 base, the J end by 0 bases, with 7 bases between. The CDR3 nucleotides are TGTGCCAGCAGCTTAGTACGAAGCTCCTACGAGCAGTACTTC. This translates into CASSLVRSSYEQYF.

A few counts support this clone. The chain joins TRBV6-1 to TRBJ2-1, with D possibly being TRBD2 (5 bases). Germline V CDR1 and CDR2: MNHNS, SASEGT. V dropped 10 bases and J dropped 0 bases, with 13 bases sitting between them. CDR3 length: 14 amino acids. CDR3 sequence (DNA): TGTGCCACTAAACCGGGGAGCTCCTACAATGAGCAGTTCTTC. This translates into CATKPGSSYNEQFF.

V and J are TRBV6-5 and TRBJ1-1; D not resolved. The CDR3 consists of 16 residues. The V gene lost 0 bases and the J gene lost 0 bases, with 11 bases spanning the gap. Germline assignment: CDR1 MNHEY and CDR2 SVGAGI. CDR3 coding DNA: TGTGCCAGCAGTTACTCGGGCAGCACCATGAACACTGAAGCTTTCTTT. Protein: CASSYSGSTMNTEAFF.

This sequence joins TRBV29-1 and TRBJ1-2; D remains unclear. V was shortened by 4 bases and J by 0 bases, with 6 bases between the two germline ends. CDR3 length: 12 amino acids. Germline CDR1 and CDR2: SQVTM and ANQGSEA. The CDR3 loop reads CSVAQTNYGYTF. CDR3 bases: TGCAGCGTTGCCCAGACTAACTATGGCTACACCTTC.

This clone was picked up a small number of times. The gene calls are TRBV5-6 and TRBJ2-3, with TRBD1 matching 7 bases. Germline V gene sequence: CDR1 SGHDT, CDR2 YYEEEE. J lost 7 bases, V lost 1 base, and 3 bases had no gene match. The CDR3 consists of 13 residues. The CDR3 coding sequence is TGTGCCAGCAGCTTGAAGGGGGCGAATACGCAGTATTTT. It encodes CASSLKGANTQYF.

This clone showed up many times. DNA for the CDR3: TGTGCCAGCAGCCGGGACAGGGGGCAGGATCAGCCCCAGCATTTT. Amino acids: CASSRDRGQDQPQHF. The chain carries TRBV28 and TRBJ1-5; 12 bases map to TRBD1. CDR1 is MDHEN, CDR2 SYDVKM, per germline. CDR3 length equals 15 residues. Trimming took 6 bases from V and 5 from J; bases not matched to a gene: 5.

The chain joins TRBV25-1 to TRBJ1-2; no clear D. This CDR3 has 13 amino acids. V was cut by 5 bases and J by 6 bases, with 13 bases left in between. CDR1 is MGHDK, CDR2 SYGVNS, per germline. The CDR3 loop reads CASSISGKDGYTF. For the CDR3, the DNA is TGTGCCAGCAGTATTTCTGGTAAAGATGGCTACACCTTC.

As to this clone: A read error may produce the germline difference seen at one junction end. In DNA form, the CDR3 reads TGTGCCAGAAGTGGCGGCTTTCACTCTGGGGCCAACGTCCTGACTTTC. The encoded protein is CARSGGFHSGANVLTF. V usage is TRBV2 and J usage is TRBJ2-6; D unresolved. This CDR3 region has 16 residues. Germline CDR1 is SNHLY and CDR2 is FYNNEI.

The chain is built from TRBV25-1 and TRBJ1-3, with D uncertain. CDR1 is MGHDK, CDR2 SYGVNS, per germline. This CDR3 spans 13 amino acids. V shed 3 bases and J shed 2 bases, with 5 bases lying between them. The CDR3 bases are TGTGCCAGCAGTGACGGAGCTGGAAACACCATATATTTT. Protein sequence: CASSDGAGNTIYF.

The chain is built from TRBV6-1 and TRBJ2-2; no clear D gene. Germline CDR1 MNHNS, CDR2 SASEGT. The CDR3 extends over 12 amino acids. The V gene lost 5 bases and the J gene lost 5 bases, with 6 bases spanning the gap. DNA of the CDR3: TGTGCCAGCAGTCGGAAGACCGGGGAGCTGTTTTTT. It translates to CASSRKTGELFF.